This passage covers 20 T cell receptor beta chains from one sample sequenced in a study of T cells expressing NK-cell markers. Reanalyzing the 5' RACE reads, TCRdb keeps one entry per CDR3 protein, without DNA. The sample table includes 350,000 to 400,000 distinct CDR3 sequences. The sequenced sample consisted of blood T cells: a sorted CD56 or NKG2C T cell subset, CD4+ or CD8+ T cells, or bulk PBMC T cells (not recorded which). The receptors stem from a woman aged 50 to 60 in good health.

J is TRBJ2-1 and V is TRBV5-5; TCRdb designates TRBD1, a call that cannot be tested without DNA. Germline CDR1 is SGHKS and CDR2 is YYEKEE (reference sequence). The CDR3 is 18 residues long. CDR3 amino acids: CASSFLRGSLGGHNEQFF.

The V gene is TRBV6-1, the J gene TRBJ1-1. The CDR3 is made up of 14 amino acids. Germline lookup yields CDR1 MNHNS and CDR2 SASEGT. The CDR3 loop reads CASRNSNLNTEAFF.

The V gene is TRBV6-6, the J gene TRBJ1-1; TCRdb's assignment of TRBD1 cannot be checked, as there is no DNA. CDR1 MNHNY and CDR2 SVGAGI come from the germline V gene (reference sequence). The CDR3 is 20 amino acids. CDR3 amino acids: CASSYSYQRGQGKSNTEAFF.

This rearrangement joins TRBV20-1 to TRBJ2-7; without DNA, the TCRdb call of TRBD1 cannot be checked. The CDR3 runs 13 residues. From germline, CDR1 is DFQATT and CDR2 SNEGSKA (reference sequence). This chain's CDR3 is CSATPGSKDEQYF.

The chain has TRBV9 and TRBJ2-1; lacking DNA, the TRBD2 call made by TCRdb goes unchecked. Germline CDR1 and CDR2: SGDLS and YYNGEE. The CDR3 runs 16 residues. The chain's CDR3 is CASSVRGREGVNEQFF. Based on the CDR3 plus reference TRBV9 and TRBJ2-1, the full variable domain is DSGVTQTPKHLITATGQRVTLRCSPRSGDLSVYWYQQSLDQGLQFLIQYYNGEERAKGNILERFSAQQFPDLHSELNLSSLELGDSALYFCASSVRGREGVNEQFFGPGTRLTVL.

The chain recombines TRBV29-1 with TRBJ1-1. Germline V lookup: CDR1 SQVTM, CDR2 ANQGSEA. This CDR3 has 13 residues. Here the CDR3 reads CSVGRGVRTEAFF.

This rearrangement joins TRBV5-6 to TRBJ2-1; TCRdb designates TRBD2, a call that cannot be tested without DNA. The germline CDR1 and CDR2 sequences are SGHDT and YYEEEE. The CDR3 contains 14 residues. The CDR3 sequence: CASSFFGGLDEQFF.

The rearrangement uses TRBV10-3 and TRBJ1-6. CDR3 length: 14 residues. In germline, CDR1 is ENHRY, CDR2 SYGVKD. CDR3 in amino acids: CAIRIGAENSPLHF.

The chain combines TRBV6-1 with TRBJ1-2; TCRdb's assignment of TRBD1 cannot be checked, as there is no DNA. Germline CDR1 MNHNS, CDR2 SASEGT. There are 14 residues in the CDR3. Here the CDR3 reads CASGQGLYNYGYTF.

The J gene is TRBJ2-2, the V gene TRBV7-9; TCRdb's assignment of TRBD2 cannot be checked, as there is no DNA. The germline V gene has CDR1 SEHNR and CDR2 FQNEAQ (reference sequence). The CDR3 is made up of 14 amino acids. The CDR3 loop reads CASSSGRATGELFF.

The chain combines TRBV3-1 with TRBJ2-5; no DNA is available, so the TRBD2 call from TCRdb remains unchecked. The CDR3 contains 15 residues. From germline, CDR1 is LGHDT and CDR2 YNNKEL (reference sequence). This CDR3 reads CASSPTMTTGETQYF.

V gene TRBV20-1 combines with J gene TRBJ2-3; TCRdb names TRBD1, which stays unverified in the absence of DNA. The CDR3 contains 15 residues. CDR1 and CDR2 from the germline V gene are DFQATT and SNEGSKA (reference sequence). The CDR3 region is CSARTGAGRADTQYF.

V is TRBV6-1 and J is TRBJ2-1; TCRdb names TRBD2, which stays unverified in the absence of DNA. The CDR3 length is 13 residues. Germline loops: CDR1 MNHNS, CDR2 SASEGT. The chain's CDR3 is CASKSGGPSEQFF.

CDR3 amino acids: CASSLVGQGAMNTEAFF. This chain joins TRBV5-1 and TRBJ1-1; the TCRdb D gene call, TRBD1, has no DNA to confirm it. There are 17 residues in the CDR3. Germline lookup yields CDR1 SGHRS and CDR2 YFSETQ.

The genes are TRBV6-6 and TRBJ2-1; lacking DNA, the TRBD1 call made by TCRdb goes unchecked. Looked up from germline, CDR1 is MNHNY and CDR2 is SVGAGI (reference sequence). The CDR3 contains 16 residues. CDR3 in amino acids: CASSPRTPGSYNEQFF.

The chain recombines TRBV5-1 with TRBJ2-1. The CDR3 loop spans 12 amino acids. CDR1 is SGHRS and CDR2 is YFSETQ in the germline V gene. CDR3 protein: CASSLGKTEQFF.

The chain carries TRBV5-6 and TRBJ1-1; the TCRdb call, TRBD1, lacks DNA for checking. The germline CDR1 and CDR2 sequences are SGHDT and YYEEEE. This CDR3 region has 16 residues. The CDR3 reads CASSFSGQGMNTEAFF. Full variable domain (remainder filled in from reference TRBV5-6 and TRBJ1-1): DAGVTQSPTHLIKTRGQQVTLRCSPKSGHDTVSWYQQALGQGPQFIFQYYEEEERQRGNFPDRFSGHQFPNYSSELNVNALLLGDSALYLCASSFSGQGMNTEAFFGQGTRLTVV.

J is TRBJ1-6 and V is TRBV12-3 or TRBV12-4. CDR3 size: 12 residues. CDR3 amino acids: CASSLGNSPLHF.

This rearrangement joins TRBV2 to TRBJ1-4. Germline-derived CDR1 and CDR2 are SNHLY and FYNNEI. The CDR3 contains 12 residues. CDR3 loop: CASSVGSSKLFF.

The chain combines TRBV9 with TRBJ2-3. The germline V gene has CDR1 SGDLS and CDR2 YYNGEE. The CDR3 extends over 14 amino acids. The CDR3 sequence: CASSVEASGDTQYF.